The entry below describes one T cell receptor (beta chain). Antigen: not known. The entry originates in a study of T cell responses to AZD1222 COVID-19 vaccine. Study-level points and caveats: When two AZD1222 doses had been given, Spike-specific TCR breadth and depth rose.

The germline V gene has CDR1 MDHEN and CDR2 SYDVKM. The CDR3 is 15 residues long. The V and J ends lost 2 bases and 2 bases respectively, with 9 bases between them. Sequenced by immunoSEQ multiplex PCR; TCRdb stores in-frame clones only, minus some. Altogether 65,000 to 75,000 clones are present, under 90% being singletons, with the ten largest covering about 20%. This chain joins TRBV28 and TRBJ2-2, with D perhaps matching TRBD2 (6 bases). This material consisted of peripheral blood, taken on day 0 of AZD1222 vaccination. The TCR originated in an adult in good health. The CDR3 is CASSLQGLNTGELFF. DNA for the CDR3: TGTGCCAGCAGTTTACAGGGACTCAACACCGGGGAGCTGTTTTTT.